This record covers a single TCR beta chain. Sequencing was performed with immunoSEQ multiplex PCR; in TCRdb, only in-frame clones are kept and a portion is missing. The sample lists some 60,000 clones; around four fifths were seen once. This entry is derived from a study of OX40 agonist ivuxolimab in advanced cancers. About the research overall: Ivuxolimab is a fully human IgG2 antibody that activates OX40 (CD134). The dose-escalation cohort was just under 85% male, with a mean age of about 60 years, ranging about 23 to 79.

CDR3 length equals 15 residues. V lost 1 base to trimming and J lost 1 base, with 10 bases between them. Germline CDR1 reads SGHTA; CDR2 reads FQGNSA. This TCR derives from an adult with an advanced solid tumor such as melanoma, head and neck, liver or kidney cancer. The sequencing used CD4+ or CD8+ T cells sorted from blood, collected in a trial of the OX40 agonist ivuxolimab. This sequence joins TRBV7-2 and TRBJ2-5, with D maybe TRBD2 (6 bases). CDR3 sequence reads: CASSLVGGPQETQYF. The CDR3 bases are TGTGCCAGCAGCTTAGTAGGAGGGCCCCAAGAGACCCAGTACTTC.